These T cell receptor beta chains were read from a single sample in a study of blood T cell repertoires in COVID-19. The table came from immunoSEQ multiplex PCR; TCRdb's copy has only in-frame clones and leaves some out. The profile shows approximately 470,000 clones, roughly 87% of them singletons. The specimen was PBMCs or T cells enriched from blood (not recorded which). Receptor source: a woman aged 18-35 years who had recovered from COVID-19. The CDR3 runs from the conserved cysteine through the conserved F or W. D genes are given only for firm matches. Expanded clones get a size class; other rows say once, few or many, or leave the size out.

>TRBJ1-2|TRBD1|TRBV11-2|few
TGTGCCAGCAGAGCAGACAGGGGGTTCTATGGCTACACCTTC
CASRADRGFYGYTF
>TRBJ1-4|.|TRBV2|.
TGTGCCAGCAGTACGAGCCGAAATGAAAAACTGTTTTTT
CASSTSRNEKLFF
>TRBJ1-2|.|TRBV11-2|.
TGTGCCAGCAGTCGGGAGGGGACCTATGGCTACACCTTC
CASSREGTYGYTF
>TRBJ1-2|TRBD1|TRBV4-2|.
TGTGCCAGCAGCCAACCCTCCGACAGGGTCTATGGCTACACCTTC
CASSQPSDRVYGYTF
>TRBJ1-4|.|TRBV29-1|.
TGCAGCGTCGCTGCGGAGGGAGCTAATGAAAAACTGTTTTTT
CSVAAEGANEKLFF
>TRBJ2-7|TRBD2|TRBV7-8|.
TGTGCCAGCAGCCAAACCTGGGACTACCGCTGGGAGCAGTACTTC
CASSQTWDYRWEQYF
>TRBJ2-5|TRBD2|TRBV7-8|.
TGTGCCAGCAGCTTTACTAGCGGGGGGGCCCAAGAGACCCAGTACTTC
CASSFTSGGAQETQYF
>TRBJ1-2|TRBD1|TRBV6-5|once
TGTGCCAGCAGTTACATCCAGGGGGCAACTAACTATGGCTACACCTTC
CASSYIQGATNYGYTF
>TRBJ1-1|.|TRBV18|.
TGTGCCAGCCGTTGGGCCGTGCAAGCTGAAGCTTTCTTT
CASRWAVQAEAFF
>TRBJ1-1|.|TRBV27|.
TGTGCCAGCAGTTTGAGCATTTACACTGAAGCTTTCTTT
CASSLSIYTEAFF
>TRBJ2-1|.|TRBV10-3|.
TGTGCCATCAGTGAGTCGTTAACTATCAATGAGCAGTTCTTC
CAISESLTINEQFF
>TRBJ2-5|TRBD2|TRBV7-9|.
TGTGCCAGCTATAGCGGGGGGGCCGGTGAGACCCAGTACTTC
CASYSGGAGETQYF
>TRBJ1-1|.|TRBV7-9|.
TGTGCCAGCAGCTTACGACAGATGAACACTGAAGCTTTCTTT
CASSLRQMNTEAFF
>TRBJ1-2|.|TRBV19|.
TGTGCCAGTAGTATGGTTCCTCCCAGTGGCTACACCTTC
CASSMVPPSGYTF
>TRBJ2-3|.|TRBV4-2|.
TGTGCCAGCAGCCCAGAGACTCCGCCCAGAGAGGCAGATACGCAGTATTTT
CASSPETPPREADTQYF
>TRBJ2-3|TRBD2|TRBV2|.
TGTGCCAGCAGGGCTAGCGGGGGCACAGATACGCAGTATTTT
CASRASGGTDTQYF
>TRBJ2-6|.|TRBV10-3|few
TGTGCCATCAGCCCAAGGGGAGGCTCTGGGGCCAACGTCCTGACTTTC
CAISPRGGSGANVLTF
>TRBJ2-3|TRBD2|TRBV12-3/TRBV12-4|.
TGTGCCGTGAGGACTAGCGGGTTCGATACGCAGTATTTT
CAVRTSGFDTQYF
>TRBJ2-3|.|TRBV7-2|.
TGTGCCAGCAGCTTGGACTATATCACAGATACGCAGTATTTT
CASSLDYITDTQYF
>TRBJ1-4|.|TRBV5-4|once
TGTGCCAGCAGCTTGGTAGGGGGAACGGAAAAACTGTTTTTT
CASSLVGGTEKLFF
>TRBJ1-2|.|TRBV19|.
TGTGCCAGTAGTATACTCTCCTCGGGGGGTGAGAACTATGGCTACACCTTC
CASSILSSGGENYGYTF
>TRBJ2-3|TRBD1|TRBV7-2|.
TGTGCCAGCAGCCCCGGACAGGGCCGCGGCACAGATACGCAGTATTTT
CASSPGQGRGTDTQYF
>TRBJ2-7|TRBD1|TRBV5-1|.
TGCGCCAGCAGCTTTGGACAGGGGAACGAGCAGTACTTC
CASSFGQGNEQYF
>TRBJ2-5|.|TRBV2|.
TGTGCCAGCAGTGGAGACTTAGAAGAGACCCAGTACTTC
CASSGDLEETQYF
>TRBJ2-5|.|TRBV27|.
TGTGCCAGCAGGCGGGTAGACGGCCGGCGGGCCCAGTACTTC
CASRRVDGRRAQYF
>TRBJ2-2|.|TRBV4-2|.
TGTGCCAGCAGCCAGACAGGGACTAGATCGGGCACCGGGGAGCTGTTTTTT
CASSQTGTRSGTGELFF
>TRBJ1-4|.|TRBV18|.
TGTGCCAGCTCGCCCCAGCCCCCCGGGAGTCATGAAAAACTGTTTTTT
CASSPQPPGSHEKLFF
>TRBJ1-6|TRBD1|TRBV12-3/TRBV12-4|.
TGTGCCAGCAGGGACAGGGGGAATTCACCCCTCCACTTT
CASRDRGNSPLHF
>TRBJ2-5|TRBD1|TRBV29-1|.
TGCAGCGTTGAACGGTCAGGGGGCGAAGAGACCCAGTACTTC
CSVERSGGEETQYF